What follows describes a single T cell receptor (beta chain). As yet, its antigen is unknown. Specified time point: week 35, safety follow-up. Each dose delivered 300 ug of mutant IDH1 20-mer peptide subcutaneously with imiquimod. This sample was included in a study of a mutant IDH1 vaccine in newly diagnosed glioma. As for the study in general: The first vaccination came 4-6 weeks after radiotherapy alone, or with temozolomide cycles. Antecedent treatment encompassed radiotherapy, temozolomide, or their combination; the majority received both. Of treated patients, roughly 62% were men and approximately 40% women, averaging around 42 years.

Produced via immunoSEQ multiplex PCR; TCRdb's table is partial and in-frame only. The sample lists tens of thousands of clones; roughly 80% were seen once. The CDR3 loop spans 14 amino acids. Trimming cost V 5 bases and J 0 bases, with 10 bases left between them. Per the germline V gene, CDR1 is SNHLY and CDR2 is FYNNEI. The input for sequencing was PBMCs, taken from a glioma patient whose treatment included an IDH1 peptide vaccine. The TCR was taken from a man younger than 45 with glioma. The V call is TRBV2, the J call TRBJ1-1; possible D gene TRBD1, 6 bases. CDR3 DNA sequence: TGTGCCAGCAGTCCAGGACAGATGAACACTGAAGCTTTCTTT. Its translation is CASSPGQMNTEAFF.